What follows describes a single T cell receptor beta chain. This clonotype showed up many times. Its binding antigen is unknown. Within one base of it there is no much larger clone, and no base qualities were kept. From the cysteine through the phenylalanine, the CDR3 covers 14 amino acids. Of all the DNA, just the CDR3 is kept, 42 bases in frame from base 1. CDR1 and CDR2 are drawn from the germline V gene: MNHGY, SVAAGI. Trimming costs V 3 bases and J 6 bases, and their ends lie 14 bases apart. The sample is drawn from a study of regulatory T cells in long-lasting Graves disease (dated by TCRdb to about 2021). Notes on the research overall: In the newly diagnosed Graves' disease group, patients had been taking antithyroid drugs for less than 3 months. The study was conducted in China and was registered as a clinical trial. A total of about 33 samples were covered by TCR sequencing, comprising approximately 13 persistent and around 20 newly diagnosed Graves' disease patients. Patients with persistent Graves' disease were compared with patients with newly diagnosed Graves' disease using TCR sequencing and RNA sequencing of peripheral blood.

The library was obtained by multiplex PCR. Sequencer: Illumina HiSeq 4000. TCR beta libraries were built with iRepertoire HTBI primers and Arm-PCR amplification of CDR3 regions. PCR products were gel purified before sequencing. Processing in the source paper ran as follows. Across samples, fewer than 70 TRBV and 13 to 15 TRBJ segments were identified and used for gene usage analysis of CDR3 amino acid clonotypes. COPE and FqMerger were used to merge filtered high-quality paired reads into contigs. Contigs were aligned with BLAST to IMGT TRBV, TRBD and TRBJ reference genes, and CDR3 was defined per IMGT. Any clonotype with a frequency above 0.1% was classified as a highly expanded clone. Shannon entropy was used to measure repertoire diversity, and the Gini coefficient was used to measure V-J evenness. Public clonotypes were defined as clonotypes shared by more than one individual. Using fastp trimming at Q25 and MiXCR clonotype assembly, TCRdb reanalyzed the public sequencing data and kept in-frame beta chains. Every CDR3 protein is listed once, alongside the most common genes and DNA of its rows. TCRdb, not the authors, supplied the V and J calls. The sample table holds roughly 610,000 distinct CDR3 sequences, of which 15% to 20% were seen once. The top ten constitute 12% of the sample.

The time point label of this sample denotes: newly diagnosed GD, antithyroid drugs for less than 3 months. RNA was extracted from PBMCs in TRIzol for both TCR sequencing and RNA sequencing. The diagnosis of Graves' disease was made according to American Thyroid Association guidelines. Recruitment of patients was carried out at an endocrinology department in Xi'an, China. From each patient, 8 to 10 milliliters of peripheral blood was collected into an EDTA anticoagulant tube. Ficoll Paque Plus density gradient separation was used to isolate PBMCs, and no additional T cell sorting was done. RNA quality was checked with an Agilent 2100 Bioanalyzer and agarose gel, and concentration with a NanoDrop 2000. Beyond this particular receptor, the publication reports: Persistent disease showed preferential use of TRBV28, TRBJ1-2 and TRBJ2-5, whereas newly diagnosed disease favored TRBV20-1 and TRBJ2-1. The small sample size was acknowledged by the authors as a limitation that may reduce accuracy. Compared with newly diagnosed patients, patients with persistent Graves' disease had lower TCR Shannon entropy and fewer highly expanded clones, which suggests clonal expansion. A larger number of public clonotypes was shared among persistent patients (approximately 3,000) than among newly diagnosed patients (about 990). Only the TCR beta chain was sequenced and analyzed. Only peripheral blood was studied, because thyroid tissue, the primary lesion, was inaccessible.

These data also featured in a second study, about T cells in Graves' hyperthyroidism and ophthalmopathy. As the second publication notes: A patient counted as having stable Graves' hyperthyroidism if no progression to ophthalmopathy occurred over 18 months of follow-up. Hyperthyroidism patients were aged 18 to 65 years and newly diagnosed, with disease duration of less than 2 months. Exclusion was applied to patients with uncontrolled infections, other autoimmune diseases, pregnancy or lactation. Clinical symptoms, serum thyroxine and TRAb, thyroid ultrasound, and orbital computed tomography formed the basis for the diagnoses. A first-round RT-PCR of the TCR CDR3 used the HTBI primer set with the Qiagen OneStep RT-PCR kit. Blood samples also contained most of the expanded thyroid clonotypes (frequency above 0.001), which suggests that blood repertoires may reflect thyroid immune responses. In cross-validation, a model built on a 13 V-J signature told ophthalmopathy apart from stable hyperthyroidism with just under 90% sensitivity and approximately 81% specificity, and in testing the same model reached 80%/75%. In validation, the model predicted progression to ophthalmopathy with approximately 70% sensitivity and roughly 72% specificity, a median of 6.5 months before onset. To identify distinguishing TCR V-J signatures, a discovery cohort of about 100 patients was used, comprising some 43 with Graves' ophthalmopathy and approximately 57 with stable Graves' hyperthyroidism. Prospective prediction of ophthalmopathy was tested in an independent validation cohort consisting of some 20 hyperthyroidism patients and around 16 patients who later progressed to ophthalmopathy. For training and testing, the 95 to 100 patients in the discovery cohort were randomly divided in a 7:3 ratio. In addition, the study compared T-cell repertoires in thyroid tissue and in blood from a handful of Graves' hyperthyroidism patients. After blood sampling, hyperthyroidism patients were treated with methimazole at a starting dose of 30 mg daily, and ophthalmopathy patients were treated with high-dose intravenous methylprednisolone. Libraries were constructed in a second round of multiplex PCR, after which size selection and purification were performed. Sequencing of the libraries was done on an Illumina HiSeq2000 using paired-end 100 bp reads. SOAPnuke was used to process the raw data, with reads discarded if the reads contained adapters or uncalled bases, had a mean Phred below 15, or lacked an exact constant-primer or identifier match. High-quality paired reads were merged with COPE v1.2.5, and unique nucleotide sequences were defined as clonotypes. Clonotypes were aligned to IMGT TRBV, TRBD and TRBJ reference segments using MiTCR v1.1. Analysis was restricted to V-J combinations with a frequency above 0.0001, which covered over 98% of repertoires. A TCS score was defined as the ratio of F50 (clonal expansion) to E x V (chaos), with BLOSUM62-based TCRdist applied between CDR3 peptides within each V-J. Welch's t-statistics and random forest reduced approximately 520 V-J features to 13, which were used in a naive Bayes classifier (R e1071). Sample size was not statistically predetermined, and investigators were not blinded to group allocation. The paper reports TCR Vbeta CDR3 sequencing of approximately 140 peripheral blood samples: 43 ophthalmopathy, under 80 hyperthyroidism and around 17 progressor patients.

The specimen was peripheral blood mononuclear cells (PBMCs), collected at new diagnosis, from a patient treated with antithyroid drugs. The chain is assembled from TRBV6-9 and TRBJ1-2, and possibly TRBD1, on 5 matching bases. The receptor was isolated from a man aged 18 to 35 with Graves disease. Donor details come from another sample of the same person, matched by shared clones. The CDR3 loop reads CASSYGAQQDGYTF. The bases are TGTGCCAGCAGTTACGGGGCACAGCAAGATGGCTACACCTTC.